This T cell receptor beta chain was observed in a study of spatial heterogeneity in lung cancer. Study-level background: There were 75 or so donors, all of them untreated patients with early-stage non-small cell lung cancer. In cases with available follow-up PBMC samples, these were sequenced at a median of approximately 2 years after resection.

Individually, TCR cDNA molecules were each labelled with a unique molecular identifier. A single record per CDR3 protein comes from TCRdb applying MiXCR to the 5' RACE reads. This table holds roughly 120,000 distinct CDR3 sequences, about 12% found once. In the case of this clonotype: Its antigen is as yet unknown.

Study-level findings and limits: Ubiquitous expanded tumor TCRs were seen in blood more at resection than at follow-up.

Germline V gene lookup returns CDR1 SGHTA and CDR2 FQGTGA. V was pared by 5 bases and J by 5 bases, with 4 bases between. This CDR3 is 11 amino acids long. Time point described: blood at routine non-recurrence follow-up after resection. Whole RNA obtained from tumor, nontumor lung or frozen PBMC underwent sequencing without sorting. This TCR came from a male donor with early-stage non-small cell lung cancer. This chain connects TRBV7-3 to TRBJ2-1; D ambiguous. Sequenced material: PBMCs, taken at follow-up. This CDR3 reads CASSIDNEQFF. The CDR3 DNA reads TGTGCCAGCAGCATTGACAATGAGCAGTTCTTC.